This paragraph covers one TCR beta chain sequence. Its specific antigen is unknown. No per-base quality is available; no much larger clone lies one base away. These data are taken from a study of blood T cell repertoires in COVID-19 (TCRdb year 2020). Background for the entire study: Samples from collaborators originated in the United States, Italy and Spain and spanned both the acute and convalescent phases of COVID-19. Samples were obtained from the ongoing ImmuneRACE study (first 160 participants) and from approximately 1,200 subjects provided by 6 global collaborators. The prospective study material was composed of cDNA or gDNA derived from T cells, B-cell-depleted T cells, or PBMCs. The sample metadata nearly always contained a de-identified subject ID, COVID-19 status, age in years and sex. The repertoires were released in a freely available public database intended as a resource for research on the immune response to SARS-CoV-2. The dataset comprised deeply sampled blood TCRbeta repertoires from subjects exposed to, actively infected with, or recovered from COVID-19. Where available, HLA class I and class II types were taken from metadata supplied by the sample provider and were not determined by assay-based typing.

TCRbeta CDR3 regions were amplified from genomic DNA using the immunoSEQ Assay, a bias-controlled multiplex PCR. As for how the authors treated the data: Within the assay, amplification of reference gene primers was used to estimate how many nucleated cells each sample contained. To quantify the absolute abundance of each unique TCRbeta CDR3 rearrangement, sequence reads were collapsed and filtered. For each sample, productive Simpson clonality was calculated as the square root of Simpson's diversity index over productive rearrangements. The immuneACCESS repertoire file appears here via TCRdb, limited to in-frame rearrangements. These files lack a portion of the clones; in checked studies, under half of the deficit traces to unresolved V genes, and the cause of the others is not known. From that table come the V and J calls and clone size; the DNA was used to work out D and trimming. The sample table shows 160,000 or so clones, and roughly nine tenths are seen once. The ten largest clones add up to approximately 15% of the sample.

Whole blood was collected in K2EDTA tubes by collaborating institutions according to the institutions' own protocols. Collaborator samples were shipped for TCRbeta analysis as frozen whole blood, isolated PBMCs, or DNA extracted from either sample type. The junction shows trimming of 2 bases on V and 6 bases on J, plus 14 bases between the germline ends. The CDR3 has 15 amino acids, counting the end cysteine and phenylalanine. Left in the record is the CDR3 DNA by itself, 45 bases read in frame from the first base. The germline V gene encodes CDR1 MNHNS and CDR2 SASEGT. What the research found in general, with its limitations: The quantity of clinical and demographic metadata differed by source and by participant and was supplied without curation.

The chain links TRBV6-1 with TRBJ1-5; perhaps TRBD1 is the D gene, with 5 bases matching. The specimen sequenced was peripheral blood. The receptor's source is a middle-aged woman with acute or convalescent COVID-19. The nucleotides are TGTGCCAGCAGTGAAAAGTTTGGAGGGGCTCAGCCCCAGCATTTT. Its coded protein is CASSEKFGGAQPQHF.